These 27 T cell receptor beta chains came from one sample sequenced in a study of shared T cell receptors in the human thymus. TCRdb's table, derived via immunoSEQ multiplex PCR, lists solely in-frame clones and lacks some. The sample lists roughly 550,000 clones, more than 75% occurring once. The same sample was also studied in work on human thymus T cells.

The sequencing sample was made of thymocytes. The receptor source for this set is a boy less than two years old with a congenital heart defect.

The genes are TRBV7-9 and TRBJ1-4; no definite D call. Germline CDR1 is SEHNR and CDR2 is FQNEAQ (reference sequence). The V end was cut by 5 bases, the J end by 0 bases, with 7 bases between. The CDR3 loop spans 14 amino acids. For the CDR3, the DNA is TGTGCCAGCAGCCCATTTTCAACTAATGAAAAACTGTTTTTT. Its translation is CASSPFSTNEKLFF.

The chain uses TRBV11-2 and TRBJ2-2; D remains ambiguous. V gave up 10 bases and J gave up 4 bases, with 7 bases separating them. Germline lookup yields CDR1 SGHAT and CDR2 FQNNGV. The CDR3 is 11 residues long. The CDR3 DNA is TGTGCCACCCACTCCACCGGGGAGCTGTTTTTT. This translates into CATHSTGELFF.

The chain links TRBV7-2 to TRBJ1-1, with TRBD1 matching over 8 bases. CDR3 size: 12 residues. From germline, CDR1 is SGHTA and CDR2 FQGNSA. The ends lost 6 bases at V and 6 bases at J; junction bases unmatched: 3. CDR3 region: CASSDRGAEAFF. DNA for the CDR3: TGTGCCAGCAGTGACAGGGGAGCTGAAGCTTTCTTT.

This clone appeared a few times. This chain connects TRBV29-1 to TRBJ1-1, with D perhaps matching TRBD1 (5 bases). The CDR3 spans 11 residues. The V and J ends lost 4 bases and 10 bases respectively, with 13 bases between them. Germline V gene sequence: CDR1 SQVTM, CDR2 ANQGSEA. This CDR3 is CSVVPAQGAFF. In DNA form, the CDR3 reads TGCAGCGTTGTTCCCGCTCAGGGAGCTTTCTTT.

CDR3 amino acids: CASSPGQISYEQYF. The CDR3 bases are TGTGCCAGCAGCCCCGGACAGATTTCCTACGAGCAGTACTTC. The genes are TRBV14 and TRBJ2-7; weak D call: TRBD1 (6 bases). V lost 4 bases, J lost 1 base, and 11 bases lay in between. The germline V gene encodes CDR1 SGHDN and CDR2 FVKESK. The CDR3 sequence is 14 residues long.

This chain uses TRBV5-6 with TRBJ1-2; D is unclear. CDR1 and CDR2 (germline): SGHDT, YYEEEE. This CDR3 region has 15 residues. V lost 5 bases, J lost 3 bases, and 17 bases lay in between. The CDR3: CASSFDAGIDYGYTF. In DNA, the CDR3 is TGTGCCAGCAGTTTCGACGCGGGAATAGACTATGGCTACACCTTC.

The V gene is TRBV30, the J gene TRBJ1-2; 7 nucleotides line up with TRBD1. This CDR3 spans 15 amino acids. The germline CDR1 and CDR2 sequences are GTSNPN and SVGIG (reference sequence). After removal of 4 bases from V and 4 bases from J, the junction contained 12 bases not matched to a gene. CDR3 region: CAWTKHRGLSYGYTF. CDR3 nucleotide sequence: TGTGCCTGGACTAAACACAGGGGTTTAAGCTATGGCTACACCTTC. The full variable domain, completed using reference TRBV30 and TRBJ1-2, is SQTIHQWPATLVQPVGSPLSLECTVEGTSNPNLYWYRQAAGRGLQLLFYSVGIGQISSEVPQNLSASRPQDRQFILSSKKLLLSDSGFYLCAWTKHRGLSYGYTFGSGTRLTVV.

Remarks on this clone: Mismatch with germline at one junction end may stem from a read error. This rearrangement joins TRBV6-5 to TRBJ2-1, with 7 bases fitting TRBD1. CDR1 and CDR2 (germline): MNHEY, SVGAGI. The length of the CDR3 is 16 residues. CDR3 DNA sequence: TGTGCCAGCAGTCACTCATTCCGGGACAGAAACAATGAGCAGTTCTTC. Translating gives CASSHSFRDRNNEQFF.

The chain recombines TRBV4-3 with TRBJ2-5, with TRBD1 matching over 8 bases. The CDR3 is 16 residues long. V gave up 4 bases and J gave up 1 base; unmatched junction bases: 8. CDR1 is LGHNA and CDR2 is YSLEER in the germline V gene. The CDR3 spells CASSPRQGRLQETQYF. The DNA of the CDR3 is TGCGCCAGCAGCCCCCGACAGGGGCGTCTCCAAGAGACCCAGTACTTC.

The chain employs TRBV12-5 and TRBJ2-1; D remains ambiguous. The germline gives CDR1 LGHNT, CDR2 FRNRAP. The CDR3 loop spans 14 amino acids. Trimming took 2 bases from V and 3 from J, leaving 8 bases between them. The CDR3 DNA reads as TGTGCTAGTGGTTTGCCACCGGGCTACAATGAGCAGTTCTTC. Its translation is CASGLPPGYNEQFF.

V and J are TRBV7-9 and TRBJ2-7; a weak D match, TRBD2 (6 bases). This CDR3 has 17 amino acids. The germline V gene has CDR1 SEHNR and CDR2 FQNEAQ (reference sequence). Between the trimmed V and J ends, which lost 5 bases and 5 bases, there was a span of 25 bases. The CDR3 loop is CASSHPLGKRRAHEQYF. The CDR3 nucleotides read TGTGCCAGCAGCCACCCCCTGGGAAAGCGGAGGGCCCACGAGCAGTACTTC.

This clone has a handful of counts. The V and J genes are TRBV19 and TRBJ2-7; weak D call: TRBD1 (6 bases). Germline CDR1 LNHDA, CDR2 SQIVND (reference sequence). Trimming took 3 bases from V and 7 from J, leaving 13 bases between them. The CDR3 contains 13 residues. This CDR3 is CASSITGTGEQYF. DNA for the CDR3: TGTGCCAGTAGTATCACAGGGACGGGGGAGCAGTACTTC.

The chain has TRBV7-4 and TRBJ2-1; 8 bases are a match to TRBD1. The V and J ends lost 6 bases and 0 bases, in that order; junction bases with no gene match: 13. The CDR3 is made up of 18 amino acids. Germline V lookup: CDR1 SGHVT, CDR2 SQSDAQ. The CDR3: CASSLIGTGDTSYNEQFF. The CDR3 DNA reads as TGTGCCAGCAGTCTGATAGGGACAGGCGATACCTCCTACAATGAGCAGTTCTTC.

The chain recombines TRBV27 with TRBJ1-5, with D possibly TRBD1 on 6 matching bases. The CDR3 runs 15 residues. CDR1 and CDR2 from the germline V gene are MNHEY and SMNVEV (reference sequence). V was pared by 3 bases and J by 1 base, with 10 bases between. The CDR3 loop reads CASSLGHLSNQPQHF. In DNA, the CDR3 is TGTGCCAGCAGTTTGGGACACTTAAGCAATCAGCCCCAGCATTTT.

CDR3 bases: TGTGCCAGCTCTCGGACTAGCGGGGATCTCAATGAGCAGTTCTTC. This translates into CASSRTSGDLNEQFF. V and J are TRBV4-2 and TRBJ2-1; 12 nucleotides align to TRBD2. J lost 6 bases, V lost 8 bases, and 8 bases had no gene match. The V gene's germline CDR1 is LGHNA and CDR2 YNFKEQ. The CDR3 spans 15 residues.

This clone has just a few counts. The chain employs TRBV4-1 and TRBJ2-3; TRBD2 matches at 15 bases. V lost 4 bases and J lost 4; bases outside the gene matches: 6. The CDR3 sequence is 17 residues long. Germline assignment: CDR1 MGHRA and CDR2 YSYEKL. DNA of the CDR3: TGCGCCAGCAGCCCCCGGACTAGCGGGAGGGCCCCAGATACGCAGTATTTT. Protein: CASSPRTSGRAPDTQYF.

This rearrangement joins TRBV6-4 to TRBJ2-1; 15 nucleotides line up with TRBD2. Looked up from germline, CDR1 is MRHNA and CDR2 is SNTAGT. The length of the CDR3 is 17 residues. With V trimmed by 4 bases and J by 2 bases, 3 bases remained unmatched. This chain's CDR3 is CASSAGTSGRTYNEQFF. The CDR3 region has the DNA TGTGCCAGCAGTGCCGGGACTAGCGGGAGGACCTACAATGAGCAGTTCTTC.

This clone was recorded only once. The V and J genes are TRBV7-9 and TRBJ2-7; 13 bases line up with TRBD2. The germline V gene encodes CDR1 SEHNR and CDR2 FQNEAQ (reference sequence). The CDR3 covers 16 residues. The trim removed 5 bases at V and 4 bases at J, leaving 8 bases unmatched. The CDR3 sequence is CASSPGLAGVLYEQYF. The CDR3 DNA reads TGTGCCAGCAGCCCCGGACTAGCGGGAGTTTTGTACGAGCAGTACTTC.

The chain uses TRBV2 and TRBJ2-1; 12 nucleotides match TRBD2. Trimming cost V 4 bases and J 7 bases; bases outside gene matches: 11. The CDR3 has 17 amino acids. Germline V gives CDR1 SNHLY, CDR2 FYNNEI. In DNA form, the CDR3 reads TGTGCCAGCAGTGGAGGACTAGCGGGACTTTGGGGGAATGAGCAGTTCTTC. This translates into CASSGGLAGLWGNEQFF. Combining the CDR3 with reference TRBV2 and TRBJ2-1 gives the whole variable domain EPEVTQTPSHQVTQMGQEVILRCVPISNHLYFYWYRQILGQKVEFLVSFYNNEISEKSEIFDDQFSVERPDGSNFTLKIRSTKLEDSAMYFCASSGGLAGLWGNEQFFGPGTRLTVL.

The rearrangement uses TRBV12-5 and TRBJ2-7, with TRBD2 matching 14 bases. Trimming removed 1 base from V and 5 bases from J; junction bases left unmatched: 25. The CDR3 contains 23 residues. From germline, CDR1 is LGHNT and CDR2 FRNRAP. The CDR3: CASGLDPGTSGSNGRGIIHEQYF. In DNA form, the CDR3 reads TGTGCTAGTGGTTTGGATCCCGGGACTAGCGGGAGCAATGGTAGAGGGATTATCCACGAGCAGTACTTC.

The rearrangement links TRBV15 to TRBJ2-1; D is possibly TRBD2 (6 bases). V was shortened by 0 bases and J by 3 bases, with 12 bases between the two germline ends. The CDR3 consists of 16 residues. Germline V gene sequence: CDR1 LNHNV, CDR2 YYDKDF (reference sequence). CDR3 DNA: TGTGCCACCAGCAGAGATAGGGCGGGACTCTACAATGAGCAGTTCTTC. Its translation: CATSRDRAGLYNEQFF.

This clone was seen a handful of times. The chain uses TRBV27 and TRBJ2-7; 10 nucleotides line up with TRBD1. J lost 5 bases, V lost 3 bases, and 10 bases had no gene match. The CDR3 runs to 16 residues. The V gene's germline CDR1 is MNHEY and CDR2 SMNVEV (reference sequence). The CDR3 nucleotides read TGTGCCAGCAGTTTGGGGTCCCGGGACAGGGGAAACGAGCAGTACTTC. It yields the protein CASSLGSRDRGNEQYF.

This chain connects TRBV29-1 to TRBJ1-1; no definite D call. This CDR3 region has 13 residues. The ends were cut back, 6 bases at V and 5 bases at J, with 16 bases in the middle. The germline CDR1 and CDR2 sequences are SQVTM and ANQGSEA. The chain's CDR3 is CSVPRPGRTEAFF. Here the CDR3 DNA reads TGCAGCGTCCCAAGGCCGGGGAGAACTGAAGCTTTCTTT.

This sequence joins TRBV6-5 and TRBJ1-3; 9 positions agree with TRBD1. The CDR3 spans 15 residues. CDR1 and CDR2 from the germline V gene are MNHEY and SVGAGI. V lost 6 bases to trimming and J lost 3 bases; unmatched junction nucleotides: 6. CDR3 sequence reads: CASSLDRGFGNTIYF. The CDR3 DNA reads TGTGCCAGCAGCTTGGACAGGGGCTTTGGAAACACCATATATTTT.

The chain combines TRBV5-1 with TRBJ2-5, with TRBD2 as a possible D gene (5 bases). With 0 bases removed from V and 3 bases from J, the gap between germline ends came to 21 bases. CDR3 length: 18 amino acids. Germline V gene sequence: CDR1 SGHRS, CDR2 YFSETQ. In nucleotides, the CDR3 is TGCGCCAGCAGCTTGGGGACCCTAGCCGGGCCATGGGAAGAGACCCAGTACTTC. Translated: CASSLGTLAGPWEETQYF.

The chain carries TRBV4-3 and TRBJ2-7; 8 bases match TRBD2. Germline V gene sequence: CDR1 LGHNA, CDR2 YSLEER. This CDR3 is built from 14 residues. V trimming: 9 bases; J trimming: 3 bases; junction bases outside the gene matches: 10. The CDR3 nucleotides are TGCGCCAGTCGCCGGGGGGGCGGGAGCTACGAGCAGTACTTC. Residues: CASRRGGGSYEQYF.

This chain joins TRBV6-5 and TRBJ2-7, with D tentatively TRBD2 (6 bases). This CDR3 contains 14 residues. CDR1 MNHEY and CDR2 SVGAGI come from the germline V gene. Trimming pared 5 bases from V and 2 bases from J, leaving 13 bases between. DNA of the CDR3: TGTGCCAGCAGTGCGGGGCTAGGGGCCTACGAGCAGTACTTC. This sequence encodes CASSAGLGAYEQYF.